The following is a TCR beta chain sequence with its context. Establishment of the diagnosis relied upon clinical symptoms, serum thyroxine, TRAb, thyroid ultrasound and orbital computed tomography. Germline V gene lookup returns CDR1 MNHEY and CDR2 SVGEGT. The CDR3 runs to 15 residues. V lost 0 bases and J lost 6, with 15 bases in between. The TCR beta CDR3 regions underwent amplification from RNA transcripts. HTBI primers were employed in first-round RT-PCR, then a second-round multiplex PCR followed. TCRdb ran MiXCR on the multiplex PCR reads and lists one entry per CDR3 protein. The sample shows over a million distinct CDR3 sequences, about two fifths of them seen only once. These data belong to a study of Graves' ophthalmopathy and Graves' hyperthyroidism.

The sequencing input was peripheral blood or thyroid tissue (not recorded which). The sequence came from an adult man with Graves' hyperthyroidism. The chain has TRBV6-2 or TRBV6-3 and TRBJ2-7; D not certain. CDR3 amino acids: CASSYSRLPIGEQYF. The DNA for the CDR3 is TGTGCCAGCAGTTACTCGAGGCTCCCCATAGGCGAGCAGTACTTC.